This T cell receptor beta chain was observed in a study of blood T cell repertoires in COVID-19. Background on the study: Samples came from the United States, Italy and Spain, spanning acute and convalescent COVID-19. Nucleic acid was either cDNA or gDNA, and it came from T cells, B-cell-depleted T cells, or PBMCs.

The germline V gene has CDR1 MDHEN and CDR2 SYDVKM. V lost 5 bases, J lost 7 bases, and 14 bases lay in between. This CDR3 spans 13 amino acids. In the original processing: Using reference gene primer amplification, nucleated cell counts were estimated. TCRdb keeps only in-frame clones here, not all; method: immunoSEQ multiplex PCR. V, J and clone size were drawn from that table, and D and trimming were deduced from the DNA. This table holds 380,000 or so clones, 70% to 85% found once. Sequencing was performed on peripheral blood. The sequence was collected from a human donor with acute or convalescent COVID-19. The donor label of this sample is uncertain. The chain joins TRBV28 to TRBJ1-2; D is possibly TRBD1 (5 bases). CDR3 nucleotides: TGTGCCAGCAGTCCTGACAGTCTAATTGGCTACACCTTC. Protein: CASSPDSLIGYTF.